The T cell receptor beta chain described here comes from a study of blood T cell repertoires in COVID-19 (dated by TCRdb to 2018 to 2021). With regard to the full study: Samples covering the acute and convalescent phases of COVID-19 were provided by collaborators in the United States, Italy and Spain. The material from the prospective study consisted of cDNA or gDNA derived from T cells, B-cell-depleted T cells, or PBMCs. The dataset comprised deeply sampled blood TCRbeta repertoires from subjects exposed to, actively infected with, or recovered from COVID-19. The repertoires were made available in a free public database intended to serve as a resource for research on the immune response to SARS-CoV-2. The samples were drawn from two sources: the first 160 participants of the ongoing ImmuneRACE study, and 1,000 to 1,500 subjects contributed by 6 global collaborators. A de-identified subject ID, COVID-19 status, age in years and sex were almost always included in the sample metadata. Where available, HLA class I and class II types were obtained from metadata supplied by the sample provider rather than from assay-based typing. Overall study outcomes, separate from this receptor: How much clinical and demographic metadata was included differed by source and by participant, and the metadata was provided uncurated.

TCRbeta CDR3 regions were amplified from genomic DNA by means of the immunoSEQ Assay, a bias-controlled multiplex PCR. The published analysis was carried out like this. Nucleated cell counts per sample were estimated from amplification of reference gene primers within the assay. Sequence reads were collapsed and filtered to measure the absolute abundance of every unique TCRbeta CDR3 rearrangement. Productive Simpson clonality was computed per sample as the square root of Simpson's diversity index over productive rearrangements. The table was pulled from immuneACCESS by TCRdb, which kept in-frame rearrangements only. Such tables lose some clones; where checked, under half of the loss comes from unresolved V genes, and the rest has no known cause. That table furnishes V, J and clone size, whereas the DNA furnished D and trimming. The sample table lists over 300,000 clones, roughly 90% of them with a count of one. Roughly 6.5% of the sample lies in the top ten.

The CDR3 runs 13 amino acids, cysteine and phenylalanine included. The sequence is cut down to CDR3 DNA, 39 bases in frame from base 1. V was cut back by 0 bases and J by 15 bases, leaving a gap of 14 bases between them. Taken from the germline V gene (reference sequence), the CDR1 and CDR2 loops are LGHDT and YNNKEL. Samples from volunteer blood donors who had recovered from COVID-19 were contributed by a second Seattle source. The collaborating institutions used their own protocols to collect whole blood in K2EDTA tubes. Collaborator samples were shipped for TCRbeta analysis as frozen whole blood, isolated PBMCs, or DNA extracted from either sample type. As concerns this clone: This receptor's antigen is unknown. No much larger clone exists at a distance of one base, and base qualities are not known.

The TCR originated in a man younger than 35 who had recovered from COVID-19. Specimen: peripheral blood. Rearrangement joined TRBV3-1 (or the pseudogene TRBV3-2) to TRBJ2-2; no D gene can be assigned with confidence. The CDR3 in this case is CASSQDPRLSVFF. In nucleotide form, the sequence is TGTGCCAGCAGCCAAGATCCCCGCCTGTCGGTGTTTTTT.